The next 2 T cell receptor beta chains were all read from a single sample in a study of cytomegalovirus exposure and HLA in healthy donors. Primers for the PCR totalled 60 Vbeta and 13 Jbeta. TCRdb's copy holds only in-frame clones and misses some; the assay was immunoSEQ multiplex PCR. The sample carries about 180,000 clones, 75% recorded once. The sequencing input was PBMCs. The receptors were gathered from a male donor in good health and CMV-seronegative.

The genes are TRBV6-5 and TRBJ2-7, with TRBD2 matching 8 bases. The CDR3 is 13 amino acids. The J segment lost 5 bases and the V segment lost 5 bases, leaving 5 bases of the junction unmatched. Germline lookup yields CDR1 MNHEY and CDR2 SVGAGI. The CDR3, as DNA: TGTGCCAGCAGTGGGCGGGAGGCCCACGAGCAGTACTTC. Translating it yields CASSGREAHEQYF.

V and J are TRBV25-1 and TRBJ2-5; TRBD2 matches 7 bases. With V trimmed by 3 bases and J by 5 bases, 6 bases remained unmatched. This CDR3 is 14 amino acids long. Germline V lookup: CDR1 MGHDK, CDR2 SYGVNS. The CDR3 sequence: CASSDGVGGETQYF. CDR3 bases: TGTGCCAGCAGTGATGGGGTGGGAGGGGAGACCCAGTACTTC.